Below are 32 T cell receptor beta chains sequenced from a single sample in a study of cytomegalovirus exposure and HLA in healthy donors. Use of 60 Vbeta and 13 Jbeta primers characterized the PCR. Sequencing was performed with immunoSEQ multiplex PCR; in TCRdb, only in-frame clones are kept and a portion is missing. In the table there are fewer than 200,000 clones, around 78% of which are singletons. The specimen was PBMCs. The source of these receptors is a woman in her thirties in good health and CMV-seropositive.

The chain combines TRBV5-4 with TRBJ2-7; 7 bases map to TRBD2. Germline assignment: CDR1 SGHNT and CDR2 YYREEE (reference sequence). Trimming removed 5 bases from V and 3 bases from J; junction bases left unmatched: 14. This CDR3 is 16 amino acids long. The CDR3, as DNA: TGTGCCAGCAGTCCGGGGGGATCACGGGGTTACTACGAGCAGTACTTC. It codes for CASSPGGSRGYYEQYF.

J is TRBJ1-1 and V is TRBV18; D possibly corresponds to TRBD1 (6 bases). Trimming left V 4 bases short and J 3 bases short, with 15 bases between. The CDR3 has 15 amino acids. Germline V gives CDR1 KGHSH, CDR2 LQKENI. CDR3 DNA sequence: TGTGCCAGCTCACTATTCACAGGGAAGGACACTGAAGCTTTCTTT. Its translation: CASSLFTGKDTEAFF. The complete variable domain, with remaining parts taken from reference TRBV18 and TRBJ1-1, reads NAGVMQNPRHLVRRRGQEARLRCSPMKGHSHVYWYRQLPEEGLKFMVYLQKENIIDESGMPKERFSAEFPKEGPSILRIQQVVRGDSAAYFCASSLFTGKDTEAFFGQGTRLTVV.

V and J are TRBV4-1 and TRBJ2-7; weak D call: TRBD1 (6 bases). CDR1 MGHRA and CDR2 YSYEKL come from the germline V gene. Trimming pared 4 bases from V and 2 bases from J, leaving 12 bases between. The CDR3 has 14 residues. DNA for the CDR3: TGCGCCAGCAGCCCACGTTGGGGGCCCTACGAGCAGTACTTC. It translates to CASSPRWGPYEQYF.

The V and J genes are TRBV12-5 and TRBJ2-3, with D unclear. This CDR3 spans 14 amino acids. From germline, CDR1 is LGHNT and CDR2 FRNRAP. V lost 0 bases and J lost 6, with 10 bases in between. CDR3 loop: CASGLVLSADTQYF. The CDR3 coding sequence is TGTGCTAGTGGTTTGGTCCTATCCGCCGATACGCAGTATTTT.

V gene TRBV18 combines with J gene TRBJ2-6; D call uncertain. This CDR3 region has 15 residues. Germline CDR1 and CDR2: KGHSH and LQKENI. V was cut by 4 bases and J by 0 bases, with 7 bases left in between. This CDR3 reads CASSRPNSGANVLTF. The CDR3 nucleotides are TGTGCCAGCTCACGGCCGAACTCTGGGGCCAACGTCCTGACTTTC.

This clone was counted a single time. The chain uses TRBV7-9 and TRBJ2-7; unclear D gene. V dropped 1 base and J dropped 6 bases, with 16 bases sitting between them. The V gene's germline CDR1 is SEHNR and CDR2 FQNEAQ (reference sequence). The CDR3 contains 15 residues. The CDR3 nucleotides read TGTGCCAGCAGCTTAGTTGCCGGAACAGCCAGCGAGCAGTACTTC. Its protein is CASSLVAGTASEQYF.

The CDR3 sequence: CASSLSQGEKTQYF. CDR3 in DNA: TGTGCCAGCAGCTTATCACAGGGAGAAAAGACCCAGTACTTC. The gene calls are TRBV11-2 and TRBJ2-5; D perhaps matches TRBD1 (6 bases). The CDR3 is 14 amino acids. CDR1 SGHAT and CDR2 FQNNGV come from the germline V gene. V lost 2 bases and J 6 bases, leaving 13 bases between the germline ends.

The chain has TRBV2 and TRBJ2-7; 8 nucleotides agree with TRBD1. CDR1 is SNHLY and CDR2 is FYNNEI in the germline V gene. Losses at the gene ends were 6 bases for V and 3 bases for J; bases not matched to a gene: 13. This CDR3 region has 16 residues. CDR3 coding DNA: TGTGCCAGCAGGGAATACCCCGCGACAGGGGACTACGAGCAGTACTTC. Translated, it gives CASREYPATGDYEQYF.

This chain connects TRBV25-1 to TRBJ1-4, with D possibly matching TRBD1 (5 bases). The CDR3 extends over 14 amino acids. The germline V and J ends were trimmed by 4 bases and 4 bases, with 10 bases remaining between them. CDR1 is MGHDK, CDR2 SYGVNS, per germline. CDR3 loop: CASSGQGSNEKLFF. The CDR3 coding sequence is TGTGCCAGCAGTGGCCAGGGAAGTAATGAAAAACTGTTTTTT.

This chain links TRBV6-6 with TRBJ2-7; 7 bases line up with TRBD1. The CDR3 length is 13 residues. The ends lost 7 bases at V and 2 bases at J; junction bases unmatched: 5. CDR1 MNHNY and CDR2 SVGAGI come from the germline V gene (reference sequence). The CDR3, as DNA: TGTGCCAGCACCTCGACAGGGACCTACGAGCAGTACTTC. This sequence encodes CASTSTGTYEQYF.

The CDR3 sequence: CASSPDQTGEQYF. The CDR3 coding sequence is TGTGCCAGCAGCCCCGACCAAACGGGGGAGCAGTACTTC. The chain employs TRBV7-2 and TRBJ2-7; possible D gene TRBD2, 5 bases. The CDR3 consists of 13 residues. V lost 5 bases to trimming and J lost 7 bases, with 15 bases between them. CDR1 and CDR2 from the germline V gene are SGHTA and FQGNSA.

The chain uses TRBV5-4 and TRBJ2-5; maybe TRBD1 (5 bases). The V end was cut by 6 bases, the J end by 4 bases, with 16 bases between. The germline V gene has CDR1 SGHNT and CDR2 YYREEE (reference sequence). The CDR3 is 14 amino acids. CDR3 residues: CASIDQGGSETQYF. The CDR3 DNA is TGTGCCAGCATTGACCAGGGCGGTTCAGAGACCCAGTACTTC.

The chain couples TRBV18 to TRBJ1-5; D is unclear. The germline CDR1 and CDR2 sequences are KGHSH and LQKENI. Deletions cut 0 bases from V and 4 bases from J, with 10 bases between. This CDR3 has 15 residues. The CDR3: CASSPPGPGNQPQHF. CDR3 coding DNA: TGTGCCAGCTCACCACCGGGCCCGGGGAATCAGCCCCAGCATTTT.

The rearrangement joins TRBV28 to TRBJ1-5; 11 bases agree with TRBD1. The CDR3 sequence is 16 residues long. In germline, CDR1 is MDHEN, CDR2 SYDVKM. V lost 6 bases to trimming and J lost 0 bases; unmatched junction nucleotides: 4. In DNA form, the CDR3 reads TGTGCCAGCAGCGGGACAGGGGGGGATAGCAATCAGCCCCAGCATTTT. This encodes CASSGTGGDSNQPQHF.

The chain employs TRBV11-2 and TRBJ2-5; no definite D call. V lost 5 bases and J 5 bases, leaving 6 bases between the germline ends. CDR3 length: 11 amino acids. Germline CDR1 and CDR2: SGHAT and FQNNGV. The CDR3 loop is CASSDWETQYF. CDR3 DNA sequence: TGTGCCAGCAGCGACTGGGAGACCCAGTACTTC.

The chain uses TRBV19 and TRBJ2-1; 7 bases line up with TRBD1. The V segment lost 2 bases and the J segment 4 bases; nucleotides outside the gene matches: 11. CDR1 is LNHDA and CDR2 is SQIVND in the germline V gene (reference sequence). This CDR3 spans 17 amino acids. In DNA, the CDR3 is TGTGCCAGTAGTATACCAGCAGGGGGATTTAGGTACAATGAGCAGTTCTTC. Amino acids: CASSIPAGGFRYNEQFF.

CDR3 residues: CASSQAVTSGPTDTQYF. CDR3 DNA sequence: TGCGCCAGCAGCCAAGCGGTAACTAGCGGGCCCACAGATACGCAGTATTTT. This chain uses TRBV4-1 with TRBJ2-3, with 9 bases aligning to TRBD2. Germline CDR1 is MGHRA and CDR2 is YSYEKL. This CDR3 comprises 17 residues. Trimming cost V 1 base and J 2 bases; bases outside gene matches: 7.

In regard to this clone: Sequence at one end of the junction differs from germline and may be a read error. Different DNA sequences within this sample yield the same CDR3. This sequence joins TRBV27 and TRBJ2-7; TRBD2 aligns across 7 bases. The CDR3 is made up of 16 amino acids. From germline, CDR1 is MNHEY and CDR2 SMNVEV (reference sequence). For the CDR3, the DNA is TGTGCCAGCAGTCCGGCGATAGCGGGTGTCTCCTACGAGCAGTATTTC. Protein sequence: CASSPAIAGVSYEQYF.

Here the CDR3 reads CASSFEPASTYEQYF. The DNA of the CDR3 is TGTGCCAGCAGTTTCGAGCCAGCGTCGACCTACGAGCAGTACTTC. The chain employs TRBV27 and TRBJ2-7; D ambiguous. The CDR3 has 15 residues. Per germline, CDR1 MNHEY and CDR2 SMNVEV (reference sequence). V was pared by 3 bases and J by 2 bases, with 14 bases between.

The CDR3 nucleotides read TGCGCCAGCAGCTTGGCCCCCGGGACAGCTTCTGCTGGGGCCAACGTCCTGACTTTC. This translates into CASSLAPGTASAGANVLTF. The chain employs TRBV5-1 and TRBJ2-6; 7 bases align to TRBD1. Per germline, CDR1 SGHRS and CDR2 YFSETQ. V was pared by 0 bases and J by 2 bases, with 11 bases of the junction left unmatched. This CDR3 is built from 19 residues.

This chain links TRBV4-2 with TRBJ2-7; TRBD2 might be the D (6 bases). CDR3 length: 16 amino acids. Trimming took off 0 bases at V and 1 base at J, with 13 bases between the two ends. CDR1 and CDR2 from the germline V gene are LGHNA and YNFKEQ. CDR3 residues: CASSQEDGGLSYEQYF. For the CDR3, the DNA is TGTGCCAGCAGCCAAGAAGACGGGGGACTTTCCTACGAGCAGTACTTC.

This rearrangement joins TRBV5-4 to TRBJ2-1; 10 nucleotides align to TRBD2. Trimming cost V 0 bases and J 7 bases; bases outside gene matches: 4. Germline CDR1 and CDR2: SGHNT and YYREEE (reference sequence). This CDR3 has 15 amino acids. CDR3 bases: TGTGCCAGCAGCTTGGCCATAGCGGGGGGAAATGAGCAGTTCTTC. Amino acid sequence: CASSLAIAGGNEQFF.

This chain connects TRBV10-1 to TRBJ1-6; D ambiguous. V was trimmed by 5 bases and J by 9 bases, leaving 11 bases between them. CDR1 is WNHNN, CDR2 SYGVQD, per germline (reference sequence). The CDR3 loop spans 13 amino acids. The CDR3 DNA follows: TGCGCCAGCAGTCCAACAGTGGGTTCACCCCTCCACTTT. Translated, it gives CASSPTVGSPLHF.

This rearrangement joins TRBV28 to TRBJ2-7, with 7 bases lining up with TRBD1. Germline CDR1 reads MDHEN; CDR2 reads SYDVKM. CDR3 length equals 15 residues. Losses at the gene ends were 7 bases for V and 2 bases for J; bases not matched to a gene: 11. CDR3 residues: CASISPGQGAYEQYF. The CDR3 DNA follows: TGTGCCAGCATCTCCCCGGGGCAGGGGGCCTACGAGCAGTACTTC.

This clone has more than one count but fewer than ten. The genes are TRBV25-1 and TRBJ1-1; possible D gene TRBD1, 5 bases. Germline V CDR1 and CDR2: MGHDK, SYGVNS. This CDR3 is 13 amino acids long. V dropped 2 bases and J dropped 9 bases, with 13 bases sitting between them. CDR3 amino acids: CASSEIRAGQAFF. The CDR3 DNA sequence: TGTGCCAGCAGTGAAATTAGGGCAGGGCAAGCTTTCTTT.

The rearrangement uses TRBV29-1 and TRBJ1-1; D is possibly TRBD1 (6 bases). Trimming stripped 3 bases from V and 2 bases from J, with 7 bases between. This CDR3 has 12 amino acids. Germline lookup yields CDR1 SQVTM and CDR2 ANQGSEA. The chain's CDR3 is CSVDRGNTEAFF. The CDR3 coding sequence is TGCAGCGTTGACAGGGGAAACACTGAAGCTTTCTTT.

CDR3 coding DNA: TGCGCCAGCAGCTTCTGGACAGGGGGCGATGAGCAGTTCTTC. Amino acids: CASSFWTGGDEQFF. The genes are TRBV5-1 and TRBJ2-1; TRBD1 matches 11 bases. The germline V gene encodes CDR1 SGHRS and CDR2 YFSETQ. The ends lost 2 bases at V and 8 bases at J; junction bases unmatched: 3. The CDR3 runs to 14 residues. Supplemented by reference TRBV5-1 and TRBJ2-1, the full variable domain reads KAGVTQTPRYLIKTRGQQVTLSCSPISGHRSVSWYQQTPGQGLQFLFEYFSETQRNKGNFPGRFSGRQFSNSRSEMNVSTLELGDSALYLCASSFWTGGDEQFFGPGTRLTVL.

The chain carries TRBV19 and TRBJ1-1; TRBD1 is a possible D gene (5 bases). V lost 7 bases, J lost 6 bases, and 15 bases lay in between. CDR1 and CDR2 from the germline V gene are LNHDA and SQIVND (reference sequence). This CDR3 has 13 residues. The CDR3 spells CASIPQGRSEAFF. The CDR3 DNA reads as TGTGCCAGTATACCCCAGGGTCGGTCTGAAGCTTTCTTT.

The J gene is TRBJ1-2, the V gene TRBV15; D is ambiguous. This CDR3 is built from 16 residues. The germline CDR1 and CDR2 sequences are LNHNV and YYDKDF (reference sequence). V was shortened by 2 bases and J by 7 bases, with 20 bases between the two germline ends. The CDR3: CATSRTFAEGSGGYTF. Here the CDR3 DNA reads TGTGCCACCAGCAGAACCTTCGCTGAGGGTAGTGGTGGCTACACCTTC. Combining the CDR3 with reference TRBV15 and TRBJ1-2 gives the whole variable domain DAMVIQNPRYQVTQFGKPVTLSCSQTLNHNVMYWYQQKSSQAPKLLFHYYDKDFNNEADTPDNFQSRRPNTSFCFLDIRSPGLGDTAMYLCATSRTFAEGSGGYTFGSGTRLTVV.

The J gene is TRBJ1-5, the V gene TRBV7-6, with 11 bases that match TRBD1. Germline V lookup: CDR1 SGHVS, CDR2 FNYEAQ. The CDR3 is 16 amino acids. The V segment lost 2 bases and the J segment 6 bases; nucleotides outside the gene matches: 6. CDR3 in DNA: TGTGCCAGCAGCTTAAGCTGGGGGACAGGGGGTCAGCCCCAGCATTTT. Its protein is CASSLSWGTGGQPQHF.

The CDR3 protein is CASSFNYEQYF. In DNA form, the CDR3 reads TGTGCCAGCAGCTTCAACTACGAGCAGTACTTC. The chain uses TRBV7-2 and TRBJ2-7; no clear D. In germline, CDR1 is SGHTA, CDR2 FQGNSA. The CDR3 is 11 residues long. V lost 3 bases and J lost 3, with 3 bases in between. The full variable domain, its missing parts supplied by reference TRBV7-2 and TRBJ2-7, is GAGVSQSPSNKVTEKGKDVELRCDPISGHTALYWYRQSLGQGLEFLIYFQGNSAPDKSGLPSDRFSAERTGGSVSTLTIQRTQQEDSAVYLCASSFNYEQYFGPGTRLTVT.

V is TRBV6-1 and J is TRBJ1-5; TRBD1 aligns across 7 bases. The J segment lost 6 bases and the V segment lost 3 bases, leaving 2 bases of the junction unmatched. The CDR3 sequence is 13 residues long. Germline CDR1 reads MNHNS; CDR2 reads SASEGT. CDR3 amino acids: CASSEPGGQPQHF. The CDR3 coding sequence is TGTGCCAGCAGTGAGCCAGGGGGTCAGCCCCAGCATTTT.